The 30 T cell receptor beta chains below come from one sample, sequenced in a study of blood T cell repertoires in COVID-19. TCRdb's copy holds only in-frame clones and misses some; the assay was immunoSEQ multiplex PCR. The sample includes around 260,000 clones, more than 70% of them seen just once. Sequenced material: peripheral blood. Receptors originate from a woman in her fifties or sixties with acute or convalescent COVID-19.

The chain carries TRBV7-9 and TRBJ1-1; a possible D gene is TRBD1 (5 bases). Germline CDR1 reads SEHNR; CDR2 reads FQNEAQ (reference sequence). The V end lost 2 bases, the J end lost 3 bases, and 10 bases lay between the germline ends. The CDR3 consists of 14 residues. The CDR3 here is CASSLYKGDTEAFF. In nucleotides, the CDR3 is TGTGCCAGCAGCTTATACAAAGGGGACACTGAAGCTTTCTTT. Full variable domain (outside the CDR3, taken from reference TRBV7-9 and TRBJ1-1): DTGVSQNPRHKITKRGQNVTFRCDPISEHNRLYWYRQTLGQGPEFLTYFQNEAQLEKSRLLSDRFSAERPKGSFSTLEIQRTEQGDSAMYLCASSLYKGDTEAFFGQGTRLTVV.

The chain has TRBV11-1 and TRBJ2-5; D may be TRBD2 (6 bases). Germline V CDR1 and CDR2: SGHAT, FQDESV (reference sequence). V lost 4 bases, J lost 5 bases, and 14 bases lay in between. This CDR3 region has 14 residues. The CDR3: CASSWTPGVETQYF. The CDR3 coding sequence is TGTGCCAGCAGCTGGACCCCGGGGGTGGAGACCCAGTACTTC. Full variable domain (rest looked up from reference TRBV11-1 and TRBJ2-5): EAEVAQSPRYKITEKSQAVAFWCDPISGHATLYWYRQILGQGPELLVQFQDESVVDDSQLPKDRFSAERLKGVDSTLKIQPAELGDSAMYLCASSWTPGVETQYFGPGTRLLVL.

V and J are TRBV24-1 and TRBJ2-3; TRBD2 matches at 13 bases. Germline V gene sequence: CDR1 KGHDR, CDR2 SFDVKD. This CDR3 has 17 amino acids. V was pared by 4 bases and J by 2 bases, with 5 bases of the junction left unmatched. Here the CDR3 reads CATSDWGLAGNTDTQYF. CDR3 DNA sequence: TGTGCCACCAGTGACTGGGGACTAGCGGGGAACACAGATACGCAGTATTTT.

The V and J genes are TRBV7-2 and TRBJ1-3; 9 nucleotides agree with TRBD1. Germline V gene lookup returns CDR1 SGHTA and CDR2 FQGNSA. V trimming: 5 bases; J trimming: 0 bases; junction bases outside the gene matches: 8. This CDR3 spans 17 amino acids. As DNA, the CDR3 is TGTGCCAGCAGCCCTCCGGGACAGGGAACCTCTGGAAACACCATATATTTT. Its translation: CASSPPGQGTSGNTIYF.

As for this clone: Other DNA sequences from this sample encode an identical CDR3 as well. The chain employs TRBV6-5 and TRBJ2-2; D not resolved. This CDR3 region has 13 residues. V shed 6 bases and J shed 2 bases, with 7 bases lying between them. Germline values: CDR1 MNHEY, CDR2 SVGAGI. In nucleotides, the CDR3 is TGTGCCAGCAGAGACACCAACACCGGGGAGCTGTTTTTT. Encoded protein: CASRDTNTGELFF.

The gene calls are TRBV28 and TRBJ1-4; no firm D call. Trimming took off 6 bases at V and 8 bases at J, with 16 bases between the two ends. The CDR3 is 14 amino acids. Germline-derived CDR1 and CDR2 are MDHEN and SYDVKM. The CDR3 loop reads CASSGPGDEEKLFF. The CDR3 nucleotides read TGTGCCAGCAGCGGACCGGGAGACGAGGAAAAACTGTTTTTT.

This rearrangement joins TRBV28 to TRBJ1-2, with TRBD1 matching 7 bases. The CDR3 loop spans 12 amino acids. V lost 2 bases to trimming and J lost 8 bases; unmatched junction nucleotides: 2. Germline V gene lookup returns CDR1 MDHEN and CDR2 SYDVKM. CDR3 sequence: CASSLRQGGYTF. CDR3 in DNA: TGTGCCAGCAGTTTAAGACAGGGCGGCTACACCTTC.

For this clone: A much larger clone differs by one base, so this may be a read error. The same CDR3 also results from other DNA sequences found in this sample. This sequence joins TRBV2 and TRBJ2-2; TRBD1 matches at 7 bases. Germline-derived CDR1 and CDR2 are SNHLY and FYNNEI. This CDR3 contains 15 residues. The trim removed 6 bases at V and 0 bases at J, leaving 4 bases unmatched. CDR3 in DNA: TGTGCCAGCAGGAGGGACAGCTCGAACACCGGGGAGCTGTTTTTT. It encodes CASRRDSSNTGELFF. Based on the CDR3 plus reference TRBV2 and TRBJ2-2, the full variable domain is EPEVTQTPSHQVTQMGQEVILRCVPISNHLYFYWYRQILGQKVEFLVSFYNNEISEKSEIFDDQFSVERPDGSNFTLKIRSTKLEDSAMYFCASRRDSSNTGELFFGEGSRLTVL.

The chain recombines TRBV27 with TRBJ2-7, with 8 nucleotides matching TRBD1. CDR3 size: 12 residues. The V gene's germline CDR1 is MNHEY and CDR2 SMNVEV (reference sequence). J lost 2 bases, V lost 6 bases, and 0 bases had no gene match. CDR3 nucleotide sequence: TGTGCCAGCAGACAGGGGGCCTACGAGCAGTACTTC. This gives the protein CASRQGAYEQYF.

The V call is TRBV7-9, the J call TRBJ1-2; 9 bases are shared with TRBD1. Germline-derived CDR1 and CDR2 are SEHNR and FQNEAQ (reference sequence). This CDR3 spans 17 amino acids. J lost 0 bases, V lost 3 bases, and 8 bases had no gene match. The CDR3 here is CASSFPRGQGANYGYTF. CDR3 nucleotides: TGTGCCAGCAGCTTTCCTCGGGGACAGGGAGCTAACTATGGCTACACCTTC.

The rearrangement joins TRBV7-6 to TRBJ2-5; D uncertain. CDR1 and CDR2 from the germline V gene are SGHVS and FNYEAQ. This CDR3 spans 13 amino acids. With 5 bases removed from V and 1 base from J, the gap between germline ends came to 8 bases. The CDR3 spells CASSVSVQETQYF. CDR3 bases: TGTGCCAGCAGCGTCAGTGTCCAAGAGACCCAGTACTTC.

The chain recombines TRBV7-3 with TRBJ2-1; 9 nucleotides line up with TRBD2. Germline CDR1 and CDR2: SGHTA and FQGTGA. The CDR3 extends over 17 amino acids. Trimming cost V 5 bases and J 9 bases; bases outside gene matches: 17. DNA for the CDR3: TGTGCCAGCAGCCCCCAACCTAGCGGGACTGTGTTTGGTGAGCAGTTCTTC. Translation gives CASSPQPSGTVFGEQFF.

The gene calls are TRBV3-1 (or the pseudogene TRBV3-2) and TRBJ1-2; 8 bases fit TRBD1. J lost 2 bases, V lost 7 bases, and 3 bases had no gene match. Germline values: CDR1 LGHDT, CDR2 YNNKEL (reference sequence). This CDR3 is built from 13 residues. CDR3 coding DNA: TGTGCCAGCACCAGGGACAGGAACTATGGCTACACCTTC. Amino acid sequence: CASTRDRNYGYTF.

The chain has TRBV5-1 and TRBJ2-7, with TRBD1 matching 9 bases. Per the germline V gene, CDR1 is SGHRS and CDR2 is YFSETQ. The CDR3 is 17 amino acids. The J segment lost 2 bases and the V segment lost 4 bases, leaving 13 bases of the junction unmatched. CDR3: CASSRFLRQGGAYEQYF. CDR3 nucleotides: TGCGCCAGCAGCCGCTTTTTACGACAGGGGGGAGCCTACGAGCAGTACTTC.

CDR3 protein: CASSRDRNTEAFF. Written as DNA, the CDR3 is TGTGCCAGCAGTAGGGACAGGAACACTGAAGCTTTCTTT. The chain couples TRBV2 to TRBJ1-1; TRBD1 agrees at 7 bases. The V and J ends lost 5 bases and 1 base, in that order; junction bases with no gene match: 1. Per germline, CDR1 SNHLY and CDR2 FYNNEI. This CDR3 spans 13 amino acids.

The chain links TRBV5-1 to TRBJ1-1; no clear D gene. With 0 bases removed from V and 0 bases from J, the gap between germline ends came to 21 bases. CDR1 is SGHRS, CDR2 YFSETQ, per germline. The CDR3 loop spans 19 amino acids. In nucleotides, the CDR3 is TGCGCCAGCAGCTTGGATCAAGTGGGCCGAACCCCAGTGAACACTGAAGCTTTCTTT. Amino acids: CASSLDQVGRTPVNTEAFF.

The chain employs TRBV5-1 and TRBJ1-4, with 9 bases lining up with TRBD1. Per the germline V gene, CDR1 is SGHRS and CDR2 is YFSETQ. Unmatched junction bases numbered 7, after V lost 3 bases and J lost 7 bases. This CDR3 comprises 15 residues. The CDR3 nucleotides read TGCGCCAGCAGCTCCGTTGGGGACAGGGCTGAAAAACTGTTTTTT. Protein sequence: CASSSVGDRAEKLFF.

V is TRBV6-2 or TRBV6-3 and J is TRBJ2-7; 8 bases fit TRBD2. This CDR3 has 16 residues. Trimming took 5 bases from V and 6 from J; bases not matched to a gene: 15. Germline V gives CDR1 MNHEY, CDR2 SVGEGT. The CDR3 coding sequence is TGTGCCAGCAGTCCCCTCCCGGGCGGGAGGCTATCCGAGCAGTACTTC. It yields the protein CASSPLPGGRLSEQYF.

The rearrangement uses TRBV24-1 and TRBJ2-1; 9 bases line up with TRBD2. CDR1 and CDR2 from the germline V gene are KGHDR and SFDVKD. The CDR3 sequence is 16 residues long. J was trimmed by 4 bases and V by 4 bases; bases with no gene match: 7. CDR3 residues: CATSEEGLAEYNEQFF. The CDR3 bases are TGTGCCACCAGTGAGGAGGGACTAGCCGAATACAATGAGCAGTTCTTC.

The CDR3 is CASGLNKEKLFF. CDR3 sequence (DNA): TGTGCCAGCGGGCTGAACAAAGAAAAACTGTTTTTT. The chain couples TRBV7-8 to TRBJ1-4, with D unresolved. The V end was cut by 8 bases, the J end by 8 bases, with 12 bases between. CDR1 and CDR2 from the germline V gene are SGHVS and FQNEAQ. The CDR3 contains 12 residues.

DNA for the CDR3: TGTGCCATCAGTCGGACTAGCGGGGGTGCAAGCGAGACCCAGTACTTC. It encodes CAISRTSGGASETQYF. The chain uses TRBV10-3 and TRBJ2-5; 13 bases fit TRBD2. With 5 bases clipped from V and 5 bases from J, the junction kept 8 bases outside the gene matches. CDR1 ENHRY and CDR2 SYGVKD come from the germline V gene. The CDR3 covers 16 residues.

The chain recombines TRBV7-3 with TRBJ2-1; 13 bases line up with TRBD2. V gave up 2 bases and J gave up 7 bases; unmatched junction bases: 14. This CDR3 has 19 amino acids. Germline V gene data show CDR1 as SGHTA and CDR2 as FQGTGA. The CDR3 loop is CASSLPGLAGAGGSNEQFF. The CDR3 DNA follows: TGTGCCAGCAGCTTACCAGGACTAGCGGGAGCGGGGGGCAGTAATGAGCAGTTCTTC. Together with reference TRBV7-3 and TRBJ2-1, the CDR3 gives the full variable domain: GAGVSQTPSNKVTEKGKYVELRCDPISGHTALYWYRQSLGQGPEFLIYFQGTGAADDSGLPNDRFFAVRPEGSVSTLKIQRTERGDSAVYLCASSLPGLAGAGGSNEQFFGPGTRLTVL.

The J gene is TRBJ2-1, the V gene TRBV28, with TRBD2 matching over 12 bases. J gave up 3 bases and V 1 base, and 10 bases lay outside the gene matches. Germline CDR1 reads MDHEN; CDR2 reads SYDVKM. CDR3 length equals 19 residues. The CDR3 sequence is CASSLFGLAGGVVYNEQFF. As DNA, the CDR3 is TGTGCCAGCAGTTTATTTGGTCTAGCGGGAGGGGTTGTCTACAATGAGCAGTTCTTC.

The CDR3: CASSLPLGGGHGYTF. CDR3 in DNA: TGTGCCAGCAGCCTCCCCTTAGGCGGGGGGCATGGCTACACCTTC. The V call is TRBV14, the J call TRBJ1-2, with D tentatively TRBD1 (6 bases). Germline V lookup: CDR1 SGHDN, CDR2 FVKESK. Trimming pared 4 bases from V and 6 bases from J, leaving 18 bases between. The CDR3 runs 15 residues.

Note on this clone: Within the sample, other DNA sequences also encode this same CDR3. In nucleotides, the CDR3 is TGTGCCAGTAGTATACGAGAATCCTACGAGCAGTACTTC. Amino acid sequence: CASSIRESYEQYF. The V and J genes are TRBV19 and TRBJ2-7; D is unclear. Germline V CDR1 and CDR2: LNHDA, SQIVND (reference sequence). V dropped 2 bases and J dropped 1 base, with 6 bases sitting between them. There are 13 residues in the CDR3.

This chain's CDR3 is CASSQEPTGGNYNSPLHF. CDR3 sequence (DNA): TGTGCCAGCAGCCAGGAACCGACAGGGGGTAACTATAATTCACCCCTCCACTTT. The chain joins TRBV4-2 to TRBJ1-6; TRBD1 matches at 9 bases. V shed 3 bases and J 3 bases; nucleotides not matched to a gene: 9. From germline, CDR1 is LGHNA and CDR2 YNFKEQ. The CDR3 is 18 residues long.

V and J are TRBV4-1 and TRBJ2-2, with 7 bases lining up with TRBD1. The CDR3 length is 15 residues. V lost 4 bases and J lost 7; bases outside the gene matches: 9. In germline, CDR1 is MGHRA, CDR2 YSYEKL. The CDR3 region is CASSPTGARVGELFF. The CDR3 DNA reads as TGCGCCAGCAGCCCCACAGGGGCTCGCGTCGGGGAGCTGTTTTTT.

This clone was counted between two and nine times. The V call is TRBV6-5, the J call TRBJ2-1, with 8 nucleotides matching TRBD2. Germline CDR1 MNHEY, CDR2 SVGAGI. The trim removed 4 bases at V and 4 bases at J, leaving 9 bases unmatched. This CDR3 region has 16 residues. The chain's CDR3 is CASSSLLAATYNEQFF. CDR3 DNA sequence: TGTGCCAGCAGTTCCCTACTAGCGGCTACATACAATGAGCAGTTCTTC.

The rearrangement joins TRBV5-1 to TRBJ2-1, with TRBD1 identical over 10 bases. Trimming removed 4 bases from V and 9 bases from J; junction bases left unmatched: 13. In germline, CDR1 is SGHRS, CDR2 YFSETQ. The CDR3 has 16 residues. Written as DNA, the CDR3 is TGCGCCAGCAGCCCAACCCCGGGACAGGGGTTCGGTGAGCAGTTCTTC. Translating gives CASSPTPGQGFGEQFF.

The chain recombines TRBV4-3 with TRBJ1-2, with 7 positions matching TRBD1. CDR1 is LGHNA and CDR2 is YSLEER in the germline V gene. V lost 4 bases, J lost 2 bases, and 7 bases stayed unmatched. The CDR3 extends over 15 amino acids. Here the CDR3 DNA reads TGCGCCAGCAGCCTACGACAGGGACAAAACTATGGCTACACCTTC. Its protein product is CASSLRQGQNYGYTF.